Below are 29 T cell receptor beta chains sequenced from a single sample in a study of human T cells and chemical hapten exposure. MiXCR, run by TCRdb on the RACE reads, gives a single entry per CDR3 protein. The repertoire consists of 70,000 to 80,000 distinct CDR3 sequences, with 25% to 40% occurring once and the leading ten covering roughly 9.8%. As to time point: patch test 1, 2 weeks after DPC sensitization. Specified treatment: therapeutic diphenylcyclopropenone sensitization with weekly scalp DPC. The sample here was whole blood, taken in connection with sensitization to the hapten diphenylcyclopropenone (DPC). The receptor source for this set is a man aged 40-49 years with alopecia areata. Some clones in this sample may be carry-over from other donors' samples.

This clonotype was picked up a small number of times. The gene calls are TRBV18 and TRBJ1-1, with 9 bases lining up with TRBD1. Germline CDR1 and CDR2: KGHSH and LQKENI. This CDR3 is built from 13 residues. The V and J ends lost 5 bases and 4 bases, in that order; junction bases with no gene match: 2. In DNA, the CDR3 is TGTGCCAGCTCAATGGGACAGGGCACTGAAGCTTTCTTT. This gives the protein CASSMGQGTEAFF.

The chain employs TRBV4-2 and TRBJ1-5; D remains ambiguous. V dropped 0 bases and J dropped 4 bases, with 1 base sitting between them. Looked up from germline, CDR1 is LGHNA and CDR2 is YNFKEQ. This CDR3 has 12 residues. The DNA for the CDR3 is TGTGCCAGCAGCCAAGAGAATCAGCCCCAGCATTTT. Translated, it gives CASSQENQPQHF.

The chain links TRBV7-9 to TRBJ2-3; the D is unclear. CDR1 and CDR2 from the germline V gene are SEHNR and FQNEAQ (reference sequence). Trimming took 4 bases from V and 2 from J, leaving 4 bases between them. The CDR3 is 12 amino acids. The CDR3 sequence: CASSWVTDTQYF. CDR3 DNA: TGTGCCAGCAGCTGGGTCACAGATACGCAGTATTTT.

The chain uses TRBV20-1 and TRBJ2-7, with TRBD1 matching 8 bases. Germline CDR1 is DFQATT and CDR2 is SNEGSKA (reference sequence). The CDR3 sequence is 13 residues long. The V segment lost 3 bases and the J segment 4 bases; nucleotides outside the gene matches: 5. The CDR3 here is CSASPGQVYEQYF. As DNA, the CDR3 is TGCAGTGCTAGCCCGGGACAGGTATACGAGCAGTACTTC.

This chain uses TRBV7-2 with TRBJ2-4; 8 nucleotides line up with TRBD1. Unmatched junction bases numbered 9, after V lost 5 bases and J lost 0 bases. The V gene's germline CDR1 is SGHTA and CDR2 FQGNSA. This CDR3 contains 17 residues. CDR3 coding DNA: TGTGCCAGCAGCCGCATGGGACAGGTGATAGCCAAAAACATTCAGTACTTC. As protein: CASSRMGQVIAKNIQYF.

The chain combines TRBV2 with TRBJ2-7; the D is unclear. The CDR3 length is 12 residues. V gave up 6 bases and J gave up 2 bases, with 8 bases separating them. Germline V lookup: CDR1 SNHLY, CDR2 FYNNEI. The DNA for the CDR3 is TGTGCCAGCAGGGAAACAACCTACGAGCAGTACTTC. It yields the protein CASRETTYEQYF.

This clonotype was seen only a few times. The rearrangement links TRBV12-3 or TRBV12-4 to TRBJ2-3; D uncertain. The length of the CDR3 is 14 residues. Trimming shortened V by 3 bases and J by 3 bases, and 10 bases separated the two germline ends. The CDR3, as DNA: TGTGCCAGCAGTTTTTTTACCAGAACAGATACGCAGTATTTT. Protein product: CASSFFTRTDTQYF.

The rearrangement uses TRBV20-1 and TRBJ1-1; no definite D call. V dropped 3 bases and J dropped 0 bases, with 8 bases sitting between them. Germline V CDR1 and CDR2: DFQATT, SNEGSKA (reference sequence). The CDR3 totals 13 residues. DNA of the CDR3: TGCAGTGCTAGGGGAGACATGAACACTGAAGCTTTCTTT. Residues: CSARGDMNTEAFF.

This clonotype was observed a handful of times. CDR3 nucleotides: TGTGCCAGCATTGGGGCCGATTCTGGAAACACCATATATTTT. Translated, it gives CASIGADSGNTIYF. This rearrangement joins TRBV28 to TRBJ1-3; weak D call: TRBD1 (5 bases). V was cut by 7 bases and J by 1 base, with 11 bases left in between. Germline V gene sequence: CDR1 MDHEN, CDR2 SYDVKM. The CDR3 totals 14 residues.

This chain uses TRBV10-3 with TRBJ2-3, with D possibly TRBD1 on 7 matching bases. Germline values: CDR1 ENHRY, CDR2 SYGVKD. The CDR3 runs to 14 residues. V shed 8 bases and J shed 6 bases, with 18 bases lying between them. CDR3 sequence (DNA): TGTGCCATCGGCTACAGGGGAGGAGGGGATACGCAGTATTTT. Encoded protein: CAIGYRGGGDTQYF.

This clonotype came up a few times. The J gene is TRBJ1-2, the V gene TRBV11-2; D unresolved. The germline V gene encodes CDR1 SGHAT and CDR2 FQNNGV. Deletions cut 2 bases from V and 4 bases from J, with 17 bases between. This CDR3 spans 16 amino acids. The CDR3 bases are TGTGCCAGCAGCTTAAAGGAGGCGACCCCCGTCTATGGCTACACCTTC. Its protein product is CASSLKEATPVYGYTF.

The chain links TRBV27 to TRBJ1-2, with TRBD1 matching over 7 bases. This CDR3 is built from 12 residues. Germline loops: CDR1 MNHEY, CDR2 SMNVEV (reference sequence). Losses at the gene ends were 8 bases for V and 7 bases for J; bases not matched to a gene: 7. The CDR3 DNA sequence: TGTGCCAGCTACCGGACAGGTTCTGGCTACACCTTC. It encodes CASYRTGSGYTF.

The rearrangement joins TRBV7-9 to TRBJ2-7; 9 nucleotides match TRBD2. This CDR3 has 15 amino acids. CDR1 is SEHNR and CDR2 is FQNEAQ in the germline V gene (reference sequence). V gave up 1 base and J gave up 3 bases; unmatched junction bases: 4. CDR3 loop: CASSLGGTSSYEQYF. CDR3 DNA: TGTGCCAGCAGCTTAGGGGGGACTAGCAGCTACGAGCAGTACTTC.

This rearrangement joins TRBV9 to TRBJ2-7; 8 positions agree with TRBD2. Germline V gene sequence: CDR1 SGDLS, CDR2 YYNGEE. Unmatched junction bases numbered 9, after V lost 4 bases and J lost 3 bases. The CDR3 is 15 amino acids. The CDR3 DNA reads TGTGCCAGCAGCATAAGCGGGAGTGAGCTCTACGAGCAGTACTTC. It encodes CASSISGSELYEQYF.

The CDR3 sequence is CASSMQGGSYGYTF. The CDR3 nucleotides read TGTGCCAGTAGTATGCAGGGGGGGTCCTATGGCTACACCTTC. This sequence joins TRBV19 and TRBJ1-2; TRBD1 matches at 7 bases. V shed 3 bases and J 4 bases; nucleotides not matched to a gene: 5. CDR3 size: 14 residues. The germline gives CDR1 LNHDA, CDR2 SQIVND (reference sequence).

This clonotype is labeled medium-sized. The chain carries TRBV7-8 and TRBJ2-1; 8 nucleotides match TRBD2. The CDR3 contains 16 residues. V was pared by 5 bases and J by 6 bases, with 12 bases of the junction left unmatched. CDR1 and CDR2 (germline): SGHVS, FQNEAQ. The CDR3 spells CASSPRLREGPNEQFF. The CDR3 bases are TGTGCCAGCAGCCCCCGCCTCCGGGAGGGCCCCAATGAGCAGTTCTTC.

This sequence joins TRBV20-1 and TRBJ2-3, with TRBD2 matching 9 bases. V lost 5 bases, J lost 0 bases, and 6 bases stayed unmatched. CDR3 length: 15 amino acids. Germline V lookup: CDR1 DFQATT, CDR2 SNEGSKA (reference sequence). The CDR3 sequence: CSAPIAGVSTDTQYF. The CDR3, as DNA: TGCAGTGCTCCTATAGCGGGAGTAAGCACAGATACGCAGTATTTT.

The CDR3 protein is CASSYGGRPGDNEQFF. In DNA, the CDR3 is TGTGCCAGCAGTTACGGTGGTAGGCCGGGCGACAATGAGCAGTTCTTC. The chain employs TRBV28 and TRBJ2-1; D is undetermined. V lost 4 bases and J 5 bases, leaving 18 bases between the germline ends. In germline, CDR1 is MDHEN, CDR2 SYDVKM. There are 16 residues in the CDR3.

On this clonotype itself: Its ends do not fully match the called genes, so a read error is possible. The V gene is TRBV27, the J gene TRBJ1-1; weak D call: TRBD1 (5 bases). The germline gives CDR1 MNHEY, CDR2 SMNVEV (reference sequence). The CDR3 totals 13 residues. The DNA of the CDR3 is TGTGCCAGCAGTTTAAGGGGAGGCGCTGAAACTTTCTTT. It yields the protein CASSLRGGAETFF.

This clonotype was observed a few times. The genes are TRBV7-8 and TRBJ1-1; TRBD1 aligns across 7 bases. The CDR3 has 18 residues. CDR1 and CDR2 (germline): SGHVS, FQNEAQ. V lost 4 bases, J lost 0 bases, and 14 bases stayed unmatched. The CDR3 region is CASSSNRNRGDMNTEAFF. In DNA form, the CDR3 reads TGTGCCAGCAGCTCGAACAGGAACAGGGGAGACATGAACACTGAAGCTTTCTTT.

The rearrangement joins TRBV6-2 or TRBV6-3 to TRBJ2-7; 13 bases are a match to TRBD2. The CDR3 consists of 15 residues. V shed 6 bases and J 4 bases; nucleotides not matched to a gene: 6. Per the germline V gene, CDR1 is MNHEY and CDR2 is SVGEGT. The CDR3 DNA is TGTGCCAGCAGGCCCGGGACTAGCGGGATTTACGAGCAGTACTTC. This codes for CASRPGTSGIYEQYF.

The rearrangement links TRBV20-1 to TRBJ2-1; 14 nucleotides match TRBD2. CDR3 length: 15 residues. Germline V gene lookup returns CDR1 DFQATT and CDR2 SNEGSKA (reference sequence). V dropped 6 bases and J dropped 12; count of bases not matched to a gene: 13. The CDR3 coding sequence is TGCAGTGCCGCACCCACAAGACTAGCGGGAGGGGGGCAGTTCTTC. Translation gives CSAAPTRLAGGGQFF.

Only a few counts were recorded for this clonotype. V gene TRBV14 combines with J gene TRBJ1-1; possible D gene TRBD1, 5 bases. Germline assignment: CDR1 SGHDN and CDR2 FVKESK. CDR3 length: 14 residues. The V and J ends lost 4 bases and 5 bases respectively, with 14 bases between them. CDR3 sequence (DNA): TGTGCCAGCAGCCCGACAGTATCGTGGACTGAAGCTTTCTTT. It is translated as CASSPTVSWTEAFF.

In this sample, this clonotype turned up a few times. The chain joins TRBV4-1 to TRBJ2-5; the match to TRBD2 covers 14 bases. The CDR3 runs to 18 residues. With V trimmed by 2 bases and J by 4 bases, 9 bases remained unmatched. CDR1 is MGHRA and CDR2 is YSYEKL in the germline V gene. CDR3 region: CASSQPLGGLAGAETQYF. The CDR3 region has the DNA TGCGCCAGCAGCCAACCCCTAGGGGGACTAGCGGGAGCAGAGACCCAGTACTTC.

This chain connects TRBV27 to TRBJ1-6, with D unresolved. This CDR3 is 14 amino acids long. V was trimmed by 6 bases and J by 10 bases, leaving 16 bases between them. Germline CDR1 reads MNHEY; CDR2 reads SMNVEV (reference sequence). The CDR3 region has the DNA TGTGCCAGCAGCGACCGAAGTTATCGGTCACCCCTCCACTTT. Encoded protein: CASSDRSYRSPLHF.

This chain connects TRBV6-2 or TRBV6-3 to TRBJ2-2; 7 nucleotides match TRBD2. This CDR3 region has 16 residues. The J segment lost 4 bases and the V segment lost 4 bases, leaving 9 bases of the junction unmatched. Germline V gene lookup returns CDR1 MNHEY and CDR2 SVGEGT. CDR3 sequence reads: CASSWGGAGTTGELFF. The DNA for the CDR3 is TGTGCCAGCAGTTGGGGAGGGGCGGGGACCACCGGGGAGCTGTTTTTT.

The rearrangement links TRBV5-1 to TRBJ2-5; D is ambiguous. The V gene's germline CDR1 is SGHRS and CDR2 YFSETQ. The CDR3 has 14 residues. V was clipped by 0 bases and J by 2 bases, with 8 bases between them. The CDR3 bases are TGCGCCAGCAGCTTGGACTGGCAACAAGAGACCCAGTACTTC. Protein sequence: CASSLDWQQETQYF.

The CDR3 sequence is CAWSVNRAEAFF. CDR3 coding DNA: TGTGCCTGGAGTGTAAACAGGGCTGAAGCTTTCTTT. The chain joins TRBV30 to TRBJ1-1, with D possibly being TRBD1 (6 bases). The V gene lost 0 bases and the J gene lost 6 bases, with 8 bases spanning the gap. This CDR3 is 12 amino acids long. Germline assignment: CDR1 GTSNPN and CDR2 SVGIG (reference sequence).

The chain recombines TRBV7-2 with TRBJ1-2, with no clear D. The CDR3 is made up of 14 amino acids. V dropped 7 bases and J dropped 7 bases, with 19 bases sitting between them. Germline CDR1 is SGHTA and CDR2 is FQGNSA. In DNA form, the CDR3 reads TGTGCCAGCACCAGAGACACGGTCGATCTTGGCTACACCTTC. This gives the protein CASTRDTVDLGYTF. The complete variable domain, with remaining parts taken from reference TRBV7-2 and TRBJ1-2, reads GAGVSQSPSNKVTEKGKDVELRCDPISGHTALYWYRQSLGQGLEFLIYFQGNSAPDKSGLPSDRFSAERTGGSVSTLTIQRTQQEDSAVYLCASTRDTVDLGYTFGSGTRLTVV.